The 29 T cell receptor beta chains below all came from one sample that was sequenced in a study of cytomegalovirus exposure and HLA in healthy donors. Produced via immunoSEQ multiplex PCR; TCRdb's table is partial and in-frame only. Of 100,000 to 150,000 clones listed, roughly 87% are singletons. Sequencing was carried out using PBMCs. These receptor sequences come from a woman under 30 in good health and CMV-seronegative.

The chain couples TRBV19 to TRBJ2-5, with D possibly matching TRBD1 (6 bases). The CDR3 runs to 14 residues. V was cut by 3 bases and J by 9 bases, with 17 bases left in between. Germline CDR1 is LNHDA and CDR2 is SQIVND (reference sequence). CDR3 coding DNA: TGTGCCAGTAGTATGCGGACAGACAGATCGGCCCAGTACTTC. The encoded protein is CASSMRTDRSAQYF.

This chain links TRBV20-1 with TRBJ2-7; D unresolved. The V gene lost 4 bases and the J gene lost 3 bases, with 7 bases spanning the gap. Germline CDR1 is DFQATT and CDR2 is SNEGSKA (reference sequence). The CDR3 is 11 amino acids. CDR3 sequence: CSAIRDYEQYF. CDR3 DNA sequence: TGCAGTGCTATTAGAGACTACGAGCAGTACTTC.

The V call is TRBV7-9, the J call TRBJ1-2; D is uncertain. This CDR3 has 14 residues. CDR1 and CDR2 (germline): SEHNR, FQNEAQ (reference sequence). V dropped 3 bases and J dropped 4 bases, with 12 bases sitting between them. DNA for the CDR3: TGTGCCAGCAGCTTTAGTGGGGAGGGCTATGGCTACACCTTC. Amino acids: CASSFSGEGYGYTF.

The CDR3 region is CASSQKTVGTENEKLFF. The CDR3 nucleotides read TGCGCCAGCAGCCAGAAAACGGTCGGGACAGAGAATGAAAAACTGTTTTTT. V gene TRBV4-1 combines with J gene TRBJ1-4, with 7 bases matching TRBD1. Germline CDR1 is MGHRA and CDR2 is YSYEKL. J lost 5 bases, V lost 3 bases, and 12 bases had no gene match. The CDR3 extends over 17 amino acids.

The chain combines TRBV28 with TRBJ2-2, with D maybe TRBD1 (6 bases). Per the germline V gene, CDR1 is MDHEN and CDR2 is SYDVKM. V was clipped by 5 bases and J by 7 bases, with 17 bases between them. This CDR3 contains 15 residues. The DNA of the CDR3 is TGTGCCAGCAGTCGGGCGGCAGGGGTAGGCGGGGAGCTGTTTTTT. It codes for CASSRAAGVGGELFF.

The rearrangement uses TRBV19 and TRBJ2-2, with a tentative D call TRBD1 (5 bases). CDR1 is LNHDA, CDR2 SQIVND, per germline (reference sequence). CDR3 size: 17 residues. Trimming took off 4 bases at V and 1 base at J, with 16 bases between the two ends. As DNA, the CDR3 is TGTGCCAGTAGTAAGACAGAGAAAATTGGGAACACCGGGGAGCTGTTTTTT. This gives the protein CASSKTEKIGNTGELFF.

The V and J genes are TRBV11-2 and TRBJ1-2, with D perhaps TRBD1 (5 bases). The CDR3 is made up of 17 amino acids. In germline, CDR1 is SGHAT, CDR2 FQNNGV. Deletions cut 4 bases from V and 7 bases from J, with 25 bases between. The DNA for the CDR3 is TGTGCCAGCAGCTCCCTCAAAGGGAGGGGAGTTGGGTTTGGCTACACCTTC. It codes for CASSSLKGRGVGFGYTF.

V usage is TRBV2 and J usage is TRBJ2-1; TRBD2 matches 7 bases. This CDR3 is built from 15 residues. V was clipped by 4 bases and J by 4 bases; unmatched bases: 7. Looked up from germline, CDR1 is SNHLY and CDR2 is FYNNEI. The CDR3 reads CASSAEGGPYNEQFF. In nucleotides, the CDR3 is TGTGCCAGCAGTGCCGAGGGAGGGCCTTACAATGAGCAGTTCTTC.

The rearrangement uses TRBV11-2 and TRBJ2-2; D remains ambiguous. Germline V gene lookup returns CDR1 SGHAT and CDR2 FQNNGV. V was trimmed by 3 bases and J by 0 bases, leaving 8 bases between them. The CDR3 has 15 amino acids. The CDR3 region has the DNA TGTGCCAGCAGCTTTCCCCTCGCGAACACCGGGGAGCTGTTTTTT. It specifies CASSFPLANTGELFF.

The genes are TRBV25-1 and TRBJ1-4; TRBD1 is a possible D gene (6 bases). The CDR3 has 14 residues. Germline CDR1 reads MGHDK; CDR2 reads SYGVNS. V was pared by 5 bases and J by 5 bases, with 12 bases between. CDR3 nucleotide sequence: TGTGCCAGCAGTCGAACCGACAGGAATGAAAAACTGTTTTTT. It codes for CASSRTDRNEKLFF.

The table lists this clone with a few counts. The chain joins TRBV15 to TRBJ1-1; D gene uncertain. V lost 1 base and J lost 8, with 8 bases in between. There are 12 residues in the CDR3. Germline lookup yields CDR1 LNHNV and CDR2 YYDKDF (reference sequence). The CDR3 is CATSRARREAFF. The CDR3 region has the DNA TGTGCCACCAGCAGAGCTCGGAGGGAAGCTTTCTTT.

The gene calls are TRBV4-3 and TRBJ2-1; 14 nucleotides align to TRBD2. V was pared by 4 bases and J by 9 bases, with 5 bases of the junction left unmatched. The CDR3 has 15 amino acids. Germline V CDR1 and CDR2: LGHNA, YSLEER. Written as DNA, the CDR3 is TGCGCCAGCAGCCTGGGGACTAGCGGGAGTGGTGAGCAGTTCTTC. It is translated as CASSLGTSGSGEQFF.

The rearrangement joins TRBV27 to TRBJ1-2; the D gene is possibly TRBD1 (5 bases). The germline CDR1 and CDR2 sequences are MNHEY and SMNVEV (reference sequence). The CDR3 has 15 residues. V lost 5 bases and J 3 bases, leaving 16 bases between the germline ends. For the CDR3, the DNA is TGTGCCAGCAGTCCTCAGGGAGGGTTACACTATGGCTACACCTTC. Translating it yields CASSPQGGLHYGYTF.

The DNA of the CDR3 is TGTGCCAGCAGCCCGGGATATTTAGACTCCTACGAGCAGTACGTC. Protein sequence: CASSPGYLDSYEQYV. The V call is TRBV7-9, the J call TRBJ2-7, with a weak D call TRBD2 (5 bases). V gave up 5 bases and J gave up 0 bases, with 14 bases separating them. The germline CDR1 and CDR2 sequences are SEHNR and FQNEAQ (reference sequence). The CDR3 extends over 15 amino acids.

The gene calls are TRBV19 and TRBJ2-7; 11 bases match TRBD2. J gave up 0 bases and V 6 bases, and 1 base lay outside the gene matches. The CDR3 extends over 14 amino acids. Germline V gene sequence: CDR1 LNHDA, CDR2 SQIVND (reference sequence). CDR3 in amino acids: CASRGLADSYEQYF. Written as DNA, the CDR3 is TGTGCCAGTAGGGGACTAGCGGACTCCTACGAGCAGTACTTC.

The chain couples TRBV7-7 to TRBJ1-3, with 7 positions matching TRBD1. In germline, CDR1 is SSHAT, CDR2 FNYEAQ (reference sequence). Trimming removed 4 bases from V and 4 bases from J; junction bases left unmatched: 1. The CDR3 covers 13 residues. CDR3 sequence: CASSSGQGNTIYF. The CDR3 bases are TGTGCCAGCAGCTCGGGACAGGGAAACACCATATATTTT. Full variable domain (outside the CDR3, taken from reference TRBV7-7 and TRBJ1-3): GAGVSQSPRYKVTKRGQDVTLRCDPISSHATLYWYQQALGQGPEFLTYFNYEAQPDKSGLPSDRFSAERPEGSISTLTIQRTEQRDSAMYRCASSSGQGNTIYFGEGSWLTVV.

The rearrangement links TRBV27 to TRBJ2-1, with 8 bases matching TRBD2. The CDR3 is made up of 16 amino acids. CDR1 and CDR2 (germline): MNHEY, SMNVEV (reference sequence). Trimming cost V 5 bases and J 8 bases; bases outside gene matches: 14. The DNA of the CDR3 is TGTGCCAGCAGTGCTCGTGACGGGGGGGTCTCTGATGAGCAGTTCTTC. Its translation is CASSARDGGVSDEQFF.

J is TRBJ1-4 and V is TRBV30; 8 nucleotides align to TRBD1. CDR3 length: 15 amino acids. J gave up 1 base and V 1 base, and 2 bases lay outside the gene matches. Germline CDR1 and CDR2: GTSNPN and SVGIG (reference sequence). CDR3 bases: TGTGCCTGGAGTGGAGACAGGGGAACTAATGAAAAACTGTTTTTT. It codes for CAWSGDRGTNEKLFF.

This sequence joins TRBV15 and TRBJ2-3; 10 nucleotides match TRBD2. This CDR3 has 16 amino acids. Trimming cost V 9 bases and J 1 base; bases outside gene matches: 10. Germline assignment: CDR1 LNHNV and CDR2 YYDKDF (reference sequence). CDR3 nucleotide sequence: TGTGCCACTGACCCGGGACTAGCGACCGGCACAGATACGCAGTATTTT. It specifies CATDPGLATGTDTQYF.

The CDR3: CASSSLAGRGSSYNEQFF. CDR3 DNA sequence: TGTGCCAGCAGTTCCCTCGCGGGGCGGGGAAGCTCCTACAATGAGCAGTTCTTC. The chain employs TRBV28 and TRBJ2-1; TRBD2 is a possible D gene (6 bases). V lost 4 bases and J 0 bases, leaving 19 bases between the germline ends. Germline V gives CDR1 MDHEN, CDR2 SYDVKM. This CDR3 contains 18 residues. The full variable domain, with the rest looked up from reference TRBV28 and TRBJ2-1, is DVKVTQSSRYLVKRTGEKVFLECVQDMDHENMFWYRQDPGLGLRLIYFSYDVKMKEKGDIPEGYSVSREKKERFSLILESASTNQTSMYLCASSSLAGRGSSYNEQFFGPGTRLTVL.

V and J are TRBV4-3 and TRBJ1-1, with a tentative D call TRBD1 (6 bases). V lost 2 bases, J lost 1 base, and 11 bases lay in between. This CDR3 has 15 amino acids. Per the germline V gene, CDR1 is LGHNA and CDR2 is YSLEER. Written as DNA, the CDR3 is TGCGCCAGCAGCCAACAACAGGGATGGAACACTGAAGCTTTCTTT. It specifies CASSQQQGWNTEAFF.

The chain links TRBV27 to TRBJ2-7; 7 bases line up with TRBD1. This CDR3 is 14 amino acids long. The trim removed 2 bases at V and 3 bases at J, leaving 4 bases unmatched. CDR1 and CDR2 from the germline V gene are MNHEY and SMNVEV (reference sequence). CDR3 sequence reads: CASSLPDRVYEQYF. CDR3 in DNA: TGTGCCAGCAGTTTACCTGACAGGGTCTACGAGCAGTACTTC.

V and J are TRBV5-6 and TRBJ2-1, with D perhaps TRBD1 (6 bases). The V end was cut by 2 bases, the J end by 0 bases, with 12 bases between. CDR1 is SGHDT, CDR2 YYEEEE, per germline. This CDR3 comprises 16 residues. DNA for the CDR3: TGTGCCAGCAGCTTCAGGGGATGGAGCTCCTACAATGAGCAGTTCTTC. Encoded protein: CASSFRGWSSYNEQFF.

The genes are TRBV28 and TRBJ1-3; 9 nucleotides line up with TRBD1. The CDR3 runs to 13 residues. The V gene end was trimmed by 5 bases and the J gene end by 7 bases; junction bases not matched to a gene: 3. Germline V gene lookup returns CDR1 MDHEN and CDR2 SYDVKM. CDR3 loop: CASSRQGVNTIYF. Here the CDR3 DNA reads TGTGCCAGCAGTCGACAGGGGGTTAACACCATATATTTT.

The chain joins TRBV28 to TRBJ1-2; tentative D call: TRBD1 (6 bases). With 5 bases removed from V and 4 bases from J, the gap between germline ends came to 14 bases. Germline-derived CDR1 and CDR2 are MDHEN and SYDVKM. This CDR3 contains 14 residues. CDR3 nucleotide sequence: TGTGCCAGCAGTCTCGAGGGGGTGGTCTATGGCTACACCTTC. Amino acids: CASSLEGVVYGYTF.

This sequence joins TRBV30 and TRBJ1-2; the D gene is possibly TRBD1 (5 bases). The V end lost 1 base, the J end lost 4 bases, and 10 bases lay between the germline ends. The CDR3 has 13 residues. Germline loops: CDR1 GTSNPN, CDR2 SVGIG (reference sequence). CDR3 in amino acids: CAWSAGLSYGYTF. In nucleotides, the CDR3 is TGTGCCTGGAGTGCGGGACTCAGCTATGGCTACACCTTC.

The chain is built from TRBV5-4 and TRBJ1-1; 8 bases line up with TRBD1. The CDR3 consists of 14 residues. Germline assignment: CDR1 SGHNT and CDR2 YYREEE (reference sequence). Germline trimming cut 5 bases from V and 4 bases from J; bases unmatched to any gene: 7. CDR3 nucleotide sequence: TGTGCCAGCAGTCGCTGGACAGGGATCACTGAAGCTTTCTTT. This translates into CASSRWTGITEAFF.

V gene TRBV30 combines with J gene TRBJ1-3; maybe TRBD1 (6 bases). The CDR3 runs 18 residues. Trimming left V 4 bases short and J 0 bases short, with 22 bases between. The germline V gene has CDR1 GTSNPN and CDR2 SVGIG (reference sequence). CDR3 residues: CAWNGLARDRSSGNTIYF. The DNA of the CDR3 is TGTGCCTGGAACGGTTTGGCCCGCGACAGGAGCTCTGGAAACACCATATATTTT.

This chain uses TRBV11-3 with TRBJ2-2, with D possibly matching TRBD1 (6 bases). Trimming cost V 1 base and J 6 bases, with 12 bases left between them. CDR1 is SGHNT, CDR2 YENEEA, per germline. The CDR3 covers 15 residues. This CDR3 is CASSLAAGAAGELFF. CDR3 sequence (DNA): TGTGCCAGCAGCTTAGCAGCAGGGGCAGCCGGGGAGCTGTTTTTT.